Listed below are T cell receptor beta chains from one sample, sequenced in a study of T cells in Graves' hyperthyroidism and ophthalmopathy. TCRdb analysed the multiplex PCR reads with MiXCR anew, one entry per CDR3 protein. The repertoire holds 640,000 or so distinct CDR3 sequences, under 15% seen once, with roughly 4.5% in the top ten. Material for sequencing was blood. The origin of the receptors is a woman in her thirties or forties with Graves' ophthalmopathy. The CDR3 runs from the conserved cysteine through the conserved F or W. A D gene is named only where the DNA matches it firmly. Size tells how often a clone was seen (once, few, many) or the class of an expanded clone, and some rows leave it out.

v_call	clone_size	d_call	j_call	cdr3_aa	cdr3_nt
TRBV24-1	.	.	TRBJ1-5	CATSDPPKGGLRQPQHF	TGTGCCACCAGTGATCCGCCGAAAGGGGGTCTTAGGCAGCCCCAGCATTTT
TRBV28	many	.	TRBJ1-3	CASSSQRATGNTIYF	TGTGCCAGCAGTTCCCAACGCGCGACTGGAAACACCATATATTTT
TRBV20-1	once	TRBD1	TRBJ1-5	CSARGQINQPQHF	TGCAGTGCTAGGGGACAGATAAATCAGCCCCAGCATTTT
TRBV19	few	.	TRBJ1-2	CASSIEGGTNYGYTF	TGTGCCAGTAGTATAGAAGGAGGGACCAACTATGGCTACACCTTC
TRBV6-2/TRBV6-3	many	.	TRBJ2-7	CASSSRGQRGGKYEQYF	TGTGCCAGCAGTTCAAGAGGACAGAGAGGGGGTAAATACGAGCAGTACTTC
TRBV19	many	.	TRBJ1-1	CASSILGDTEAFF	TGTGCCAGTAGTATACTGGGGGACACTGAAGCTTTCTTT
TRBV28	many	.	TRBJ2-5	CASRSLYRAGETQYF	TGTGCCAGCAGGTCCCTATACAGGGCTGGAGAGACCCAGTACTTC
TRBV12-3/TRBV12-4	many	TRBD1	TRBJ1-2	CASSGTGHAYGYTF	TGTGCCAGCAGTGGGACAGGTCACGCCTATGGCTACACCTTC
TRBV4-3	.	.	TRBJ2-5	CASSQGSGGGMETQYF	TGCGCCAGCAGCCAAGGGTCCGGGGGCGGGATGGAGACCCAGTACTTC
TRBV19	many	.	TRBJ2-2	CASSGVRVSNTGELFF	TGTGCCAGTAGTGGGGTTCGAGTGTCGAACACCGGGGAGCTGTTTTTT
TRBV7-2	many	TRBD2	TRBJ2-7	CASSPTSGNSYEQYF	TGTGCCAGCAGCCCCACTAGCGGAAACTCCTACGAGCAGTACTTC
TRBV20-1	many	.	TRBJ1-3	CSARGNTIYF	TGCAGTGCTAGAGGAAACACCATATATTTT
TRBV12-3/TRBV12-4	.	.	TRBJ1-5	CASISGGMSNQPQHF	TGTGCCAGCATATCGGGAGGGATGAGCAATCAGCCCCAGCATTTT
TRBV28	many	.	TRBJ1-6	CASSLGSLTPHSPLHF	TGTGCCAGCAGTTTGGGCAGCCTTACTCCGCATTCACCCCTCCACTTT
TRBV6-5	many	TRBD1	TRBJ1-5	CASRGVRGGNQPQHF	TGTGCCAGCAGAGGGGTCAGGGGGGGCAATCAGCCCCAGCATTTT
TRBV14	many	.	TRBJ2-7	CASSPFSSYEQYF	TGTGCCAGCAGCCCCTTCAGCTCCTACGAGCAGTACTTC
TRBV6-2/TRBV6-3	few	.	TRBJ2-7	CASSYSSLGSPYEQYF	TGTGCCAGCAGTTACTCGAGCTTGGGCAGTCCCTACGAGCAGTACTTC
TRBV3-1	.	TRBD1	TRBJ2-7	CASSDTGVEQYF	TGTGCCAGCAGCGATACAGGGGTCGAGCAGTACTTC
TRBV6-2/TRBV6-3	many	TRBD1	TRBJ1-1	CASSLGQEAEAFF	TGTGCCAGCAGTTTAGGACAGGAAGCTGAAGCTTTCTTT
TRBV20-1	many	.	TRBJ1-2	CSAFGGDYGYTF	TGCAGTGCGTTCGGCGGGGACTATGGCTACACCTTC
TRBV10-3	many	TRBD1	TRBJ2-7	CAISEPGQGYYEQYF	TGTGCCATCTCAGAACCGGGACAGGGATATTACGAGCAGTACTTC
TRBV29-1	many	.	TRBJ2-7	CSVRLPYEQYF	TGCAGCGTAAGGCTACCATACGAGCAGTACTTC
TRBV28	.	TRBD1	TRBJ2-6	CASSFGQGRSGANVLTF	TGTGCCAGCAGTTTTGGACAGGGAAGGTCTGGGGCCAACGTCCTGACTTTC
TRBV29-1	.	.	TRBJ2-5	CSVEGGRFQETQYF	TGCAGCGTTGAAGGAGGGAGGTTCCAAGAGACCCAGTACTTC
TRBV20-1	few	TRBD2	TRBJ2-7	CSGGTGLALEQYF	TGCAGCGGGGGGACGGGACTAGCGCTCGAGCAGTACTTC
TRBV29-1	few	.	TRBJ1-2	CSVRGGAQINYGYTF	TGCAGCGTTAGGGGGGGGGCCCAGATCAACTATGGCTACACCTTC
TRBV27	.	.	TRBJ2-7	CASRSQATSYEQYF	TGTGCCAGCCGATCCCAAGCCACGTCCTACGAGCAGTACTTC
TRBV6-1	many	TRBD1	TRBJ2-4	CASKGTGENIQYF	TGTGCCAGCAAGGGAACAGGGGAAAACATTCAGTACTTC
TRBV12-3/TRBV12-4	many	TRBD1	TRBJ1-6	CASSLSPGGTGSNSPLHF	TGTGCCAGCAGTTTAAGCCCCGGAGGGACAGGGAGTAATTCACCCCTCCACTTT
TRBV28	many	TRBD2	TRBJ2-2	CASSSHRTSGRAMGTGELFF	TGTGCCAGCAGTTCCCATCGGACTAGCGGGAGGGCCATGGGTACCGGGGAGCTGTTTTTT
TRBV28	few	.	TRBJ2-7	CASKKSNSYEQYF	TGTGCCAGCAAGAAAAGCAACTCCTACGAGCAGTACTTC
TRBV15	.	.	TRBJ2-5	CATSGLGRNQETQYF	TGTGCCACCAGCGGGCTTGGGAGGAACCAAGAGACCCAGTACTTC
TRBV12-3/TRBV12-4	many	TRBD1	TRBJ2-7	CASEQGGNEQYF	TGTGCCAGCGAACAGGGGGGCAACGAGCAGTACTTC
TRBV15	many	TRBD1	TRBJ1-2	CATSGPMDRGEGYTF	TGTGCCACCAGCGGGCCGATGGACAGGGGTGAAGGCTACACCTTC
TRBV19	many	.	TRBJ1-1	CASSIGVGLGTEAFF	TGTGCCAGTAGTATAGGGGTGGGGCTGGGCACTGAAGCTTTCTTT
TRBV29-1	.	.	TRBJ1-1	CSVGRQNTEAFF	TGCAGCGTGGGAAGACAGAACACTGAAGCTTTCTTT
TRBV3-1	few	.	TRBJ2-7	CASSRETATTYEQYF	TGTGCCAGCAGCCGAGAGACAGCGACAACCTACGAGCAGTACTTC